The clone carrying this TCR beta chain was picked up a small number of times. This sample is drawn from a study of human T cells and chemical hapten exposure. Study as a whole: 0.01% DPC was applied to the upper back in patch tests, which were read at 6 days.

With 0 bases removed from V and 1 base from J, the gap between germline ends came to 7 bases. The CDR3 totals 15 residues. CDR1 is MNHEY, CDR2 SVGEGT, per germline. Time point given: patch test 3, about 24 weeks after DPC sensitization. Specified treatment: therapeutic diphenylcyclopropenone sensitization with weekly scalp DPC. Unique molecular identifiers were affixed to discrete cDNA molecules within the library. TCRdb reprocessed the RACE reads via MiXCR and lists one record per CDR3 protein. Counted here are some 180,000 distinct CDR3 sequences, about 25% occurring once; the ten biggest clones make up approximately 2.3%.

The clonotype was recovered from a woman between 40 and 50 years old with alopecia areata. Some clones in this sample may be carry-over from other donors' samples. V and J are TRBV6-2 or TRBV6-3 and TRBJ2-1, with D unclear. The sequencing used whole blood, collected in connection with sensitization to the hapten diphenylcyclopropenone (DPC). The CDR3 spells CASSYSVLSYNEQFF. CDR3 DNA: TGTGCCAGCAGTTACTCGGTCCTTTCCTACAATGAGCAGTTCTTC.